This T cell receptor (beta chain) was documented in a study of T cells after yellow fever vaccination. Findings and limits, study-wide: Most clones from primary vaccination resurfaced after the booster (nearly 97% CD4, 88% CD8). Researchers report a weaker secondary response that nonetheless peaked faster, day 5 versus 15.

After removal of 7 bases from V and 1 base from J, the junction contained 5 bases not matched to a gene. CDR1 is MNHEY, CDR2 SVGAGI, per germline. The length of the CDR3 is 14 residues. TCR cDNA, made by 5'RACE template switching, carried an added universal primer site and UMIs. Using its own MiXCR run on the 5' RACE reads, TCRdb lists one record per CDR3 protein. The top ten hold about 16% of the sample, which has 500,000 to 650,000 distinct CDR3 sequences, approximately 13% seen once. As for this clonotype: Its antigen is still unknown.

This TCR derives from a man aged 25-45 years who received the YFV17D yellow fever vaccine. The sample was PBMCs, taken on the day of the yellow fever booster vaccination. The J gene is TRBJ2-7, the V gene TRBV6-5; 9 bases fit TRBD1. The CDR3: CASIKGQGSYEQYF. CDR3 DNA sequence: TGTGCCAGCATTAAGGGACAGGGATCCTACGAGCAGTACTTC.